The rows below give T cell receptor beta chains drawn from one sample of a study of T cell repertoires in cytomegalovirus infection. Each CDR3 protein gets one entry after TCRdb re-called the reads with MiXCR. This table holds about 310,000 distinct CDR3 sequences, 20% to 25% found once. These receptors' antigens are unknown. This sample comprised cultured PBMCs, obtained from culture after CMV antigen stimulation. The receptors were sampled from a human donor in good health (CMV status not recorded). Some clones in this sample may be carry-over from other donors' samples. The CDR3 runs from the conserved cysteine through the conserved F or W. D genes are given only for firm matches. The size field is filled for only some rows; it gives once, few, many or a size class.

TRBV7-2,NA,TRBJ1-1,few,CASSFMGWTEAFF,TGTGCCAGCAGCTTTATGGGTTGGACTGAAGCTTTCTTT
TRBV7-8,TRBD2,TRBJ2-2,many,CASSLAGLAGVARNGELFF,TGTGCCAGCAGCTTAGCGGGACTAGCGGGAGTGGCTCGCAACGGGGAGCTGTTTTTT
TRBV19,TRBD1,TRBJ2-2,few,CASRTGGSTGELFF,TGTGCCAGTAGGACAGGGGGCAGCACCGGGGAGCTGTTTTTT
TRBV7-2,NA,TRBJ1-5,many,CASSPGGGPQHF,TGTGCCAGCAGCCCTGGAGGGGGGCCCCAGCATTTT
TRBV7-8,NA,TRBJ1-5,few,CASMLRGSNQPQHF,TGTGCCAGCATGTTGAGGGGTAGCAATCAGCCCCAGCATTTT
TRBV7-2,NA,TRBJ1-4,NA,CASSPDLNEKLFF,TGTGCCAGCAGCCCGGATCTCAACGAAAAACTGTTTTTT
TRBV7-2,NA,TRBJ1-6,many,CASSLGKNSPLHF,TGTGCCAGCAGCTTAGGGAAGAATTCACCCCTCCACTTT
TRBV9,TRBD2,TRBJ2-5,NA,CASSGSGRVRETQYF,TGTGCCAGCAGCGGTAGCGGGAGGGTAAGAGAGACCCAGTACTTC
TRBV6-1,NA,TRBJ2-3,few,CASIVADTQYF,TGTGCCAGCATAGTGGCAGATACGCAGTATTTT
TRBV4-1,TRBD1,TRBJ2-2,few,CASSQGTGGFGELFF,TGCGCCAGCAGCCAGGGGACAGGGGGCTTCGGGGAGCTGTTTTTT
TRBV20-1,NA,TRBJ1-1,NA,CSATDPRTGGTEAFF,TGCAGTGCGACCGATCCACGGACGGGAGGGACTGAAGCTTTCTTT
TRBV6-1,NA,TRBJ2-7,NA,CASMGVTRYF,TGTGCCAGCATGGGGGTAACGCGGTACTTC
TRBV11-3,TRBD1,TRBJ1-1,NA,CASSLEGGRDSEAFF,TGTGCCAGCAGCTTAGAGGGGGGCCGGGACAGTGAAGCTTTCTTT
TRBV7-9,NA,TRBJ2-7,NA,CASSLGLSEQYF,TGTGCCAGCAGCTTAGGACTTAGCGAGCAGTACTTC
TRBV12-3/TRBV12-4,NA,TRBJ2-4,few,CASSPDGNIQYF,TGTGCCAGCAGCCCCGACGGAAACATTCAGTACTTC
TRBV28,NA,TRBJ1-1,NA,CASSLGAGRTEAFF,TGTGCCAGCAGTTTGGGGGCTGGTCGGACTGAAGCTTTCTTT
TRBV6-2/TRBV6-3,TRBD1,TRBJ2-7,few,CASISISGTGFSYEQYF,TGTGCCAGCATCTCTATTTCCGGGACAGGGTTCTCCTACGAGCAGTACTTC
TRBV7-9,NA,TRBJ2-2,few,CASSSPGSGSGELFF,TGTGCCAGCAGCTCACCGGGGTCCGGCAGCGGGGAGCTGTTTTTT
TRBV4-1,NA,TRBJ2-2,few,CASSQGGLLTGELFF,TGCGCCAGCAGCCAAGGGGGACTGCTAACCGGGGAGCTGTTTTTT
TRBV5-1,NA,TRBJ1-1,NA,CASSTQPTGLNTEAFF,TGCGCCAGCAGCACACAGCCCACAGGGCTTAACACTGAAGCTTTCTTT
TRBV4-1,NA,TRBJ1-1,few,CASSQTGTGTKVLNTEAFF,TGCGCCAGCAGCCAAACGGGGACCGGGACCAAGGTCCTGAACACTGAAGCTTTCTTT
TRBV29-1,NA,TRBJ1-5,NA,CSVESGNRPGQPQHF,TGCAGCGTTGAGAGCGGGAATCGCCCCGGTCAGCCCCAGCATTTT
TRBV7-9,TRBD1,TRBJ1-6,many,CASSLAGQGNSPLHF,TGTGCCAGCAGCTTAGCGGGACAGGGTAATTCACCCCTCCACTTT
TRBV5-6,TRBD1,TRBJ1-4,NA,CASSLFTGGEDEKLFF,TGTGCCAGCAGCTTATTTACAGGGGGAGAGGATGAAAAACTGTTTTTT
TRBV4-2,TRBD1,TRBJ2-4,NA,CASSQEGAGGNIQYF,TGTGCCAGCAGCCAAGAGGGGGCAGGGGGAAACATTCAGTACTTC
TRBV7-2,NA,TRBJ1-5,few,CASGIDSLQPQHF,TGTGCCAGCGGGATTGACTCGTTACAGCCCCAGCATTTT
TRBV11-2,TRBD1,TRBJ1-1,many,CASSSRTGTTEAFF,TGTGCCAGCAGCTCCAGGACAGGGACGACTGAAGCTTTCTTT
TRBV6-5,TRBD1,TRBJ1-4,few,CASSYRGGTGERLFF,TGTGCCAGCAGTTACCGCGGGGGGACAGGGGAGAGACTGTTTTTT
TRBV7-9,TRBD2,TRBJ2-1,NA,CASSLGLAVFRGDEQFF,TGTGCCAGCAGCCTGGGACTAGCGGTTTTCAGAGGGGATGAGCAGTTCTTC
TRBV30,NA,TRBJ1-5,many,CAWSAQGHQPQHF,TGTGCCTGGAGCGCCCAGGGGCATCAGCCCCAGCATTTT
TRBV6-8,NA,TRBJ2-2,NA,CASSYSTGRGTGELFF,TGTGCCAGCAGTTACTCGACGGGAAGGGGCACCGGGGAGCTGTTTTTT
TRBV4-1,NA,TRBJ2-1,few,CASSKPGVNNEQFF,TGCGCCAGCAGCAAGCCGGGGGTAAACAATGAGCAGTTCTTC
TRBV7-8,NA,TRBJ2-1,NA,CASSYGQGREVRNEQFF,TGTGCCAGCAGCTACGGACAGGGGCGGGAGGTGAGGAATGAGCAGTTCTTC
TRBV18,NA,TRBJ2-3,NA,CTSSPDHGGDTQYF,TGTACCAGCTCACCGGACCACGGGGGCGATACGCAGTATTTT
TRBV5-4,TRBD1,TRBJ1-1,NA,CASRVPGQGAGTEAFF,TGTGCCAGCAGAGTACCGGGACAGGGGGCAGGAACTGAAGCTTTCTTT
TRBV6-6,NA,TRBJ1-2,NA,CASSGGSLHGYTF,TGTGCCAGCAGTGGGGGGAGTTTACATGGCTACACCTTC
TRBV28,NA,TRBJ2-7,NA,CASSLELGGYEQYF,TGTGCCAGCAGTTTAGAACTAGGGGGCTACGAGCAGTACTTC
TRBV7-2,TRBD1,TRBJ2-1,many,CASSLGRRQGLNEQFF,TGTGCCAGCAGCTTAGGGAGGCGACAGGGGCTTAATGAGCAGTTCTTC